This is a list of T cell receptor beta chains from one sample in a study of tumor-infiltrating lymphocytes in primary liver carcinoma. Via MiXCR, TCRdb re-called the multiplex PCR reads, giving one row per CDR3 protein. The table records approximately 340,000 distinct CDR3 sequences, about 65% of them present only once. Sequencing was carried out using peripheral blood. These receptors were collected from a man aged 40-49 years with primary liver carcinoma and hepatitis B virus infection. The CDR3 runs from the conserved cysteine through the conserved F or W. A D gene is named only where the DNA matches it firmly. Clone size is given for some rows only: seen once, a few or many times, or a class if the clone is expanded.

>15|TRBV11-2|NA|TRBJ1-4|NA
CASNSRIATNEKLFF
TGTGCCAGCAACTCTCGGATAGCAACCAATGAAAAACTGTTTTTT
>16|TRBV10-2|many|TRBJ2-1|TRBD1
CASNGIDRAPYNEQFF
TGCGCCAGCAATGGGATCGACAGGGCCCCCTACAATGAGCAGTTCTTC
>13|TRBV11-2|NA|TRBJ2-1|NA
CASSPVLFSEQFF
TGTGCCAGCAGCCCAGTGCTTTTCAGTGAGCAGTTCTTC
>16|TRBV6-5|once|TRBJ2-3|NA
CASSPGSFPGTDTQYF
TGTGCCAGCAGTCCAGGTAGCTTCCCGGGCACAGATACGCAGTATTTT
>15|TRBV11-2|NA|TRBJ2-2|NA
CASSKRRPFTGELFF
TGTGCCAGCAGCAAGAGGAGGCCCTTCACTGGGGAGCTGTTTTTT
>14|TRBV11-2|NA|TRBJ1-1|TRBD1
CAISLGQGNTETFF
TGTGCCATCAGCTTAGGACAGGGGAACACTGAAACTTTCTTT
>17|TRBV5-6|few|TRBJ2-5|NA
CASSLDTRQGGKETQYF
TGTGCCAGCAGCTTGGACACTAGACAGGGAGGGAAAGAGACCCAGTACTTC
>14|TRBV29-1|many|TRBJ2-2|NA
CSVGEQGGAGELFF
TGCAGCGTTGGAGAACAGGGTGGAGCCGGGGAGCTGTTTTTT
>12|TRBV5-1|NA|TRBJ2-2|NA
CASSAAPGELFF
TGCGCCAGCAGCGCCGCCCCCGGGGAGCTGTTTTTT
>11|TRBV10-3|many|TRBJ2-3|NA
CAISGLDTQYF
TGTGCCATCAGTGGACTGGATACGCAGTATTTT
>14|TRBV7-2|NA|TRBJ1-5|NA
CASSLSRGNQPQHF
TGTGCCAGCAGCTTAAGCAGGGGCAATCAGCCCCAGCATTTT
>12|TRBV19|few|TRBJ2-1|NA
CASSFGRNEQFF
TGTGCCAGTAGTTTCGGTAGGAATGAGCAGTTCTTC
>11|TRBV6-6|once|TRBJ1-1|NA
CASGECTEAFF
TGTGCCAGCGGGGAGTGTACTGAAGCTTTCTTT
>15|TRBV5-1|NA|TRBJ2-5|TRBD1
CASSPGTGDQETQYF
TGCGCCAGCAGCCCCGGGACAGGGGACCAAGAGACCCAGTACTTC
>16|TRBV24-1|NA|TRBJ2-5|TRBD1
CATSDPRDRGQETQYF
TGTGCCACCAGTGATCCTAGGGACAGGGGCCAAGAGACCCAGTACTTC
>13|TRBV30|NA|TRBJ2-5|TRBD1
CAWSGQGTETQYF
TGTGCCTGGAGTGGACAGGGGACAGAGACCCAGTACTTC
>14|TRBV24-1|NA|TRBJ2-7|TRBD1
CATAGQGSSYEQYF
TGTGCCACTGCGGGACAGGGGAGCTCCTACGAGCAGTACTTC
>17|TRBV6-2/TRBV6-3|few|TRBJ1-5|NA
CASSPRRSLTSNQPQHF
TGTGCCAGCAGTCCTAGGAGGTCACTTACTAGCAATCAGCCCCAGCATTTT
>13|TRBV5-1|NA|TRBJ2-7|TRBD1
CASSLGQEGEQYF
TGCGCCAGCAGCTTAGGACAGGAAGGTGAGCAGTACTTC
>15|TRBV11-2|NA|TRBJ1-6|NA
CASSLEGGYNPPLHF
TGTGCCAGCAGTTTAGAAGGGGGGTATAATCCACCCCTCCACTTT
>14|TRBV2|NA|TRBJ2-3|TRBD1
CASSMTGAADTQYF
TGTGCCAGCAGCATGACAGGGGCGGCAGATACGCAGTATTTT
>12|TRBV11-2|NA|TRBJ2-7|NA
CANAGFSYEQYF
TGTGCCAACGCGGGTTTCTCCTACGAGCAGTATTTC
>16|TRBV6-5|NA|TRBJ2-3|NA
CASSPRGPAGLNTQYF
TGTGCCAGCAGTCCAAGGGGACCAGCGGGTCTAAATACGCAGTATTTT
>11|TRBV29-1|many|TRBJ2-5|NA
CSVGSLEAQYF
TGCAGCGTTGGGAGTCTGGAGGCCCAGTACTTC
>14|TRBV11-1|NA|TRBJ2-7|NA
CAISLAWGSHEQYF
TGTGCCATCAGCTTAGCGTGGGGGAGCCACGAGCAGTACTTC
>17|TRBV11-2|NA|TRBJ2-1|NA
CASTNFGGSVSHNEQFF
TGTGCCAGCACCAACTTTGGCGGTAGCGTGAGCCACAATGAGCAGTTCTTC
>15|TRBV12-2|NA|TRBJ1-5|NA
CASRSGQGPDHPQHF
TGTGCAAGTCGCTCGGGACAGGGACCCGATCATCCCCAGCATTTT
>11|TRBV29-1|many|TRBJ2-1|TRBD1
CSGEEAGGQFF
TGCAGCGGCGAAGAGGCAGGGGGCCAGTTCTTC
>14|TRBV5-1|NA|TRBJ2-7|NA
CASSPTPVTYEQYF
TGCGCCAGCAGCCCGACGCCAGTAACCTACGAGCAGTACTTC
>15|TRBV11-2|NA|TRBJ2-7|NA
CPSSLARSKVDEQYF
TGTCCCAGCAGCTTAGCCAGGTCTAAGGTTGACGAGCAGTACTTC
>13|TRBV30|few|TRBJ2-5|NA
CAWSPDLEETQYF
TGTGCCTGGAGTCCCGATCTCGAAGAGACCCAGTACTTC
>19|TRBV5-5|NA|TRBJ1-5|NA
CASSRVFRDRVNSNQPQHF
TGTGCCAGCAGCCGGGTATTCAGGGATCGAGTGAATAGCAATCAGCCCCAGCATTTT
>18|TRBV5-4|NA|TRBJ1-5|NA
CTSSETQGLTLSYQPQHF
TGTACCAGCAGCGAAACCCAGGGACTAACCCTATCTTACCAGCCCCAGCATTTT
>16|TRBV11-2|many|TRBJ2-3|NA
CASSPRTGGGTDTQYF
TGTGCCAGCAGCCCAAGAACAGGCGGGGGCACAGATACGCAGTATTTT
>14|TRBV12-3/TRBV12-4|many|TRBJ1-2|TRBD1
CASSPRTGVHGYTF
TGTGCCAGCAGCCCCCGGACAGGGGTTCATGGCTACACCTTC
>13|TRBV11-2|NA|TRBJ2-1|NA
CASYQQVGDEQFF
TGTGCCAGCTACCAACAGGTGGGCGATGAGCAGTTCTTC